This T cell receptor beta chain was identified in a study of type 1 and type 2 diabetes patients. For the study at large: T cells were magnetically sorted from PBMCs as CD4+ or CD8+ subsets. Sequencing for the whole study yielded under 20 million paired-end reads. Study-level points and caveats: Type 2 diabetes and control V and J usage correlated highly, around 0.97. With limited T2D and control samples, some T1D-only expanded clones may not be T1D-specific.

The table lists this clonotype with a few counts. Antigen unknown. The CDR3 is 13 amino acids. The ends lost 5 bases at V and 6 bases at J; junction bases unmatched: 6. CDR1 and CDR2 from the germline V gene are SGHTA and FQGTGA. Amplification started from genomic DNA. Amplification of the beta chain CDR3 used 30 forward and 13 reverse multiplex primers. TCRdb ran MiXCR on the multiplex PCR reads and lists one entry per CDR3 protein. The table shows a few hundred thousand distinct CDR3 sequences, with roughly 50% occurring only once. Sequencing used peripheral blood mononuclear cells (PBMCs). The V call is TRBV7-3, the J call TRBJ2-5, with 7 bases matching TRBD2. The receptor was derived from a man between 18 and 35 years old with type 2 diabetes. CDR3 region: CASSPTGGKTQYF. In DNA, the CDR3 is TGTGCCAGCAGCCCCACGGGGGGAAAGACCCAGTACTTC.